Described below is a single T cell receptor (beta chain) sequence and its context. Its specificity is unknown. The data belong to a study of regulatory T cells in long-lasting Graves disease. About the study: Persistence in Graves' disease denoted antithyroid drug use beyond 5 years alongside positive TSH receptor antibodies. General study findings and limits: Not thyroid tissue but only peripheral blood was studied.

With iRepertoire HTBI primers and Arm-PCR of CDR3 regions, TCR beta libraries were built. TCRdb re-derived calls from the multiplex PCR reads in MiXCR, one entry per CDR3 protein. The sample shows 400,000 to 500,000 distinct CDR3 sequences, less than 25% of them seen only once. Time point of the sample: persistent/refractory GD, antithyroid drugs over 5 years with positive TRAb. Extracted PBMC RNA gave rise to the TCR library. The source of the patients was an endocrinology department in Xi'an, China. The peripheral blood volume drawn was 8.5 to 9 milliliters, and it was collected into EDTA tubes. Losses at the gene ends were 8 bases for V and 2 bases for J; bases not matched to a gene: 4. The CDR3 contains 12 residues. The V gene's germline CDR1 is SQVTM and CDR2 ANQGSEA.

This sequence was found in a female donor with Graves disease. V and J are TRBV29-1 and TRBJ2-3; 7 bases match TRBD1. Sequenced here: peripheral blood mononuclear cells (PBMCs), sampled when the disease was refractory, from a patient treated with antithyroid drugs. The CDR3 sequence: CSWGQNTDTQYF. In DNA, the CDR3 is TGCAGCTGGGGACAGAACACAGATACGCAGTATTTT.